The 8 T cell receptor beta chains listed next were all sequenced from one sample in a study of T cell responses to AZD1222 COVID-19 vaccine. Libraries were prepared by immunoSEQ multiplex PCR; TCRdb keeps only in-frame clonotypes and omits some of them. The sample gives approximately 170,000 clones, roughly nine tenths of which show up once; around 0.98% is in the top ten. The source was peripheral blood, collected 28 days after the second AZD1222 dose. The receptors derive from an adult who received the AZD1222 COVID-19 vaccine.

This chain connects TRBV18 to TRBJ1-2; 8 bases fit TRBD1. The CDR3 runs to 12 residues. Germline V gene sequence: CDR1 KGHSH, CDR2 LQKENI. Germline trimming cut 6 bases from V and 8 bases from J; bases unmatched to any gene: 5. The CDR3 DNA reads as TGTGCCAGCTCGACAGGGGAGTCAGGCTACACCTTC. This translates into CASSTGESGYTF.

The V call is TRBV3-1 (or the pseudogene TRBV3-2), the J call TRBJ1-2; D perhaps matches TRBD1 (5 bases). The germline V gene has CDR1 LGHDT and CDR2 YNNKEL (reference sequence). The V end was cut by 1 base, the J end by 3 bases, with 15 bases between. This CDR3 has 16 residues. The CDR3 reads CASSQAGTLTDYGYTF. In DNA, the CDR3 is TGTGCCAGCAGCCAAGCAGGGACCCTAACTGACTATGGCTACACCTTC.

V and J are TRBV12-5 and TRBJ1-2; weak D call: TRBD1 (5 bases). Per germline, CDR1 LGHNT and CDR2 FRNRAP. The CDR3 has 16 residues. The germline V and J ends were trimmed by 0 bases and 5 bases, with 16 bases remaining between them. In nucleotides, the CDR3 is TGTGCTAGTGGTTTGGTATCGGGGGAGTTCGGTTATGGCTACACCTTC. Translating it yields CASGLVSGEFGYGYTF.

The CDR3 nucleotides read TGTGCCATCAGTGAGGGGACAGTCAGTTCACCCCTCCACTTT. Translating gives CAISEGTVSSPLHF. The chain employs TRBV10-3 and TRBJ1-6; 7 nucleotides line up with TRBD1. The CDR3 sequence is 14 residues long. Germline V lookup: CDR1 ENHRY, CDR2 SYGVKD. After removal of 2 bases from V and 9 bases from J, the junction contained 4 bases not matched to a gene.

The V gene is TRBV7-9, the J gene TRBJ1-5; D uncertain. The CDR3 has 17 amino acids. Trimming left V 5 bases short and J 2 bases short, with 19 bases between. CDR1 and CDR2 from the germline V gene are SEHNR and FQNEAQ (reference sequence). CDR3 sequence reads: CASSPNGLYGGNQPQHF. For the CDR3, the DNA is TGTGCCAGCAGCCCTAATGGCCTGTACGGGGGCAATCAGCCCCAGCATTTT.

The genes are TRBV15 and TRBJ2-3, with D possibly called TRBD1 or TRBD2 (5 bases each). This CDR3 has 16 amino acids. Trimming stripped 0 bases from V and 5 bases from J, with 15 bases between. Germline CDR1 reads LNHNV; CDR2 reads YYDKDF (reference sequence). The CDR3 nucleotides are TGTGCCACCAGCAGAGAGTATAGGGGCCGGGGAGATACGCAGTATTTT. Protein: CATSREYRGRGDTQYF.

This clone was detected only a few times. Distinct nucleotide sequences in the sample also encode this CDR3. The V gene is TRBV6-5, the J gene TRBJ1-4; 9 bases line up with TRBD1. The CDR3 is 14 residues long. Germline values: CDR1 MNHEY, CDR2 SVGAGI. After removal of 6 bases from V and 5 bases from J, the junction contained 4 bases not matched to a gene. The CDR3 protein is CASRPGQGNEKLFF. The CDR3 DNA reads as TGTGCCAGCAGACCTGGACAGGGGAATGAAAAACTGTTTTTT.

The chain recombines TRBV10-3 with TRBJ2-1; D possibly matches TRBD1 or TRBD2 (6 bases each). Deletions cut 6 bases from V and 5 bases from J, with 14 bases between. Per the germline V gene, CDR1 is ENHRY and CDR2 is SYGVKD. CDR3 size: 14 residues. CDR3 nucleotides: TGTGCCATCAGCCCTCGGGGGCAGGACAATGAGCAGTTCTTC. Translating gives CAISPRGQDNEQFF.